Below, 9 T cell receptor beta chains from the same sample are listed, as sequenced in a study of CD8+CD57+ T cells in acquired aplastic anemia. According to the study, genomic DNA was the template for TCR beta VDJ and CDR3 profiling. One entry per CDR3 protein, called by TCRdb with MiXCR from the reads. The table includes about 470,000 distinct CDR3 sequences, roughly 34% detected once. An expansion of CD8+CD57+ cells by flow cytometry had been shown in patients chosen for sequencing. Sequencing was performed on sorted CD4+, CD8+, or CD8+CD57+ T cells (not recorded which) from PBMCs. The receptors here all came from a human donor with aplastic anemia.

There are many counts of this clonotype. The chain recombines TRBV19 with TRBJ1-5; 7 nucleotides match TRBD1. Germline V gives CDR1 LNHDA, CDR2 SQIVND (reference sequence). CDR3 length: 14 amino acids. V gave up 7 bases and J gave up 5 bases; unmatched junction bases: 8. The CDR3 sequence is CASIRGDGHQPQHF. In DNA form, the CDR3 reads TGTGCCAGTATCAGGGGGGACGGCCATCAGCCCCAGCATTTT.

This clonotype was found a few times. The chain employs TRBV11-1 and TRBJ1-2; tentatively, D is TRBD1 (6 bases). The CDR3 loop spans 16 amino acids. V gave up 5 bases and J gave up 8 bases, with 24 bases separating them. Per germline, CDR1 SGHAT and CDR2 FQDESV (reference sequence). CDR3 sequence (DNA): TGTGCCAGCAGCAAGGGGGAACGGAGGGATATTATGGGCTACACCTTC. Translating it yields CASSKGERRDIMGYTF.

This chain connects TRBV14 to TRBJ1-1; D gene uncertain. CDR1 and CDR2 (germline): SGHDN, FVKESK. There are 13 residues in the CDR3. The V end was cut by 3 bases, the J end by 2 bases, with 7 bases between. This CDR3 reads CASSHTRNTEAFF. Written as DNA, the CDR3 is TGTGCCAGCAGCCACACAAGAAACACTGAAGCTTTCTTT.

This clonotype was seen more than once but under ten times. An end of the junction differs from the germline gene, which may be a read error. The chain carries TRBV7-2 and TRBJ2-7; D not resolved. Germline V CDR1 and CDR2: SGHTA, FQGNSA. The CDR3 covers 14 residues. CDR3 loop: CASGLAVPSYEQYF. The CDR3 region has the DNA TGTGCCAGCGGCTTAGCCGTGCCATCCTACGAGCAGTACTTC.

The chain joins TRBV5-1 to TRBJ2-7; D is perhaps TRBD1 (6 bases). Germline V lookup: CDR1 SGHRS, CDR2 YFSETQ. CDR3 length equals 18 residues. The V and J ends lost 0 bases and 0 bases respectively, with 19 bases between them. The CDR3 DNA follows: TGCGCCAGCAGCTTGGGAATAATGAAACAGGGTAACTCCTACGAGCAGTACTTC. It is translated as CASSLGIMKQGNSYEQYF. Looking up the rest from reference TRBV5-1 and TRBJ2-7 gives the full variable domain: KAGVTQTPRYLIKTRGQQVTLSCSPISGHRSVSWYQQTPGQGLQFLFEYFSETQRNKGNFPGRFSGRQFSNSRSEMNVSTLELGDSALYLCASSLGIMKQGNSYEQYFGPGTRLTVT.

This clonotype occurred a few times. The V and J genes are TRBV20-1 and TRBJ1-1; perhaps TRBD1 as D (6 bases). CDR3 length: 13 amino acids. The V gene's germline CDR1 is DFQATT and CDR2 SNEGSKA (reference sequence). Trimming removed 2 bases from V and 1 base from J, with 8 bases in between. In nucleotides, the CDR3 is TGCAGTGCTAGATCAGGGGAGAACACTGAAGCTTTCTTT. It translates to CSARSGENTEAFF.

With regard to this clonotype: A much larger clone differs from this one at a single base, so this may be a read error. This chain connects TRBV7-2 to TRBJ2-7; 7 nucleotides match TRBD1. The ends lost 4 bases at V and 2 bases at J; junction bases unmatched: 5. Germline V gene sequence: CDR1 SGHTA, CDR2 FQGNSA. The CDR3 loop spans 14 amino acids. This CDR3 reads CTSSSATGTYEQYF. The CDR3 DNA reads TGTACCAGCAGCTCAGCGACAGGGACCTACGAGCAGTACTTC.

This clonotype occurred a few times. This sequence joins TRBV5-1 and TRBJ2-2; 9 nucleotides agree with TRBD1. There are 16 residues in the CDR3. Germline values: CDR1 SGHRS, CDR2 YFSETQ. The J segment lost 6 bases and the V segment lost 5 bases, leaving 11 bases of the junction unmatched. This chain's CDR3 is CASRANRGLKSGELFF. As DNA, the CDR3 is TGCGCCAGCAGGGCAAACAGGGGGCTTAAGTCCGGGGAGCTGTTTTTT.

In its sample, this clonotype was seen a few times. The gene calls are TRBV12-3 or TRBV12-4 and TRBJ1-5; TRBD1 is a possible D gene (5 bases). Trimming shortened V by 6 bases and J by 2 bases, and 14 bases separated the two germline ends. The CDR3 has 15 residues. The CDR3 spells CASSLRDAGNQPQHF. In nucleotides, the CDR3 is TGTGCCAGCAGCCTCCGGGACGCCGGCAATCAGCCCCAGCATTTT.